A single sample gave rise to the 30 T cell receptor beta chains below, sequenced in a study of CD8 T cells in ankylosing spondylitis. TCRdb reprocessed the 5' RACE reads via MiXCR and lists one record per CDR3 protein. This sample has about 180,000 distinct CDR3 sequences; roughly 10% occur once, and the top ten carry over 13%. The sequencing input was blood, either unsorted or a sorted T cell fraction (not recorded which). These TCRs come from a female donor with ankylosing spondylitis or in good health (not recorded which).

This clonotype occurred a few times. J is TRBJ2-1 and V is TRBV7-9; TRBD1 matches 7 bases. J was trimmed by 1 base and V by 3 bases; bases with no gene match: 3. Germline CDR1 is SEHNR and CDR2 is FQNEAQ (reference sequence). The CDR3 has 15 residues. The DNA for the CDR3 is TGTGCCAGCAGCTTCTCGGGACAGTCCTACAATGAGCAGTTCTTC. Translated: CASSFSGQSYNEQFF. The variable domain in full, with the rest retrieved from reference TRBV7-9 and TRBJ2-1, is DTGVSQNPRHKITKRGQNVTFRCDPISEHNRLYWYRQTLGQGPEFLTYFQNEAQLEKSRLLSDRFSAERPKGSFSTLEIQRTEQGDSAMYLCASSFSGQSYNEQFFGPGTRLTVL.

This clonotype was counted only a few times. The CDR3 here is CAIWDRMNTEAFF. The CDR3 DNA is TGTGCCATCTGGGACAGGATGAACACTGAAGCTTTCTTT. The genes are TRBV10-3 and TRBJ1-1; 8 nucleotides match TRBD1. With 8 bases clipped from V and 0 bases from J, the junction kept 2 bases outside the gene matches. Germline-derived CDR1 and CDR2 are ENHRY and SYGVKD. The CDR3 totals 13 residues.

Many counts were recorded for this clonotype. The V call is TRBV9, the J call TRBJ2-7; D perhaps matches TRBD2 (6 bases). With 0 bases removed from V and 8 bases from J, the gap between germline ends came to 18 bases. This CDR3 has 15 residues. CDR1 SGDLS and CDR2 YYNGEE come from the germline V gene. The CDR3 DNA reads as TGTGCCAGCAGCGTAGGGGACTCCCGCGCTGACAAGCAGTACTTC. Translating it yields CASSVGDSRADKQYF.

As for this clonotype: One base away lies a much larger clone, so this may be a sequencing read error. This chain connects TRBV30 to TRBJ1-1; possibly TRBD1 for D (6 bases). The germline gives CDR1 GTSNPN, CDR2 SVGIG (reference sequence). The CDR3 is made up of 11 amino acids. The CDR3 DNA reads TGTGCCTTCCAAGGGGGAACTGAAGATTTCTTT. Its translation: CAFQGGTEDFF.

The gene calls are TRBV30 and TRBJ2-7; TRBD2 matches at 7 bases. There are 13 residues in the CDR3. Trimming took 1 base from V and 3 from J; bases not matched to a gene: 3. Per germline, CDR1 GTSNPN and CDR2 SVGIG (reference sequence). The CDR3 coding sequence is TGTGCCTGGAGTGCGGGACTAATCTACGAGCAGTACTTC. Protein sequence: CAWSAGLIYEQYF.

This clonotype has a handful of counts. V gene TRBV7-3 combines with J gene TRBJ2-3; D is possibly TRBD2 (6 bases). The CDR3 runs to 13 residues. Trimming took off 4 bases at V and 6 bases at J, with 11 bases between the two ends. Germline V gives CDR1 SGHTA, CDR2 FQGTGA. The CDR3 region is CASSSTSTDTQYF. DNA of the CDR3: TGTGCCAGCAGCTCGACTAGTACCGATACGCAGTATTTT.

CDR3 sequence: CASSLAGVGTQYF. The CDR3 DNA reads as TGTGCCAGCAGCTTGGCAGGGGTCGGGACCCAGTACTTC. The chain employs TRBV5-4 and TRBJ2-5, with D possibly being TRBD1 (6 bases). V lost 0 bases and J 7 bases, leaving 10 bases between the germline ends. The CDR3 spans 13 residues. Germline V lookup: CDR1 SGHNT, CDR2 YYREEE (reference sequence). The entire variable domain, with the rest obtained from reference TRBV5-4 and TRBJ2-5, is as follows: ETGVTQSPTHLIKTRGQQVTLRCSSQSGHNTVSWYQQALGQGPQFIFQYYREEENGRGNFPPRFSGLQFPNYSSELNVNALELDDSALYLCASSLAGVGTQYFGPGTRLLVL.

This clonotype occurred many times. The chain uses TRBV7-2 and TRBJ2-7, with 8 bases identical to TRBD1. Germline lookup yields CDR1 SGHTA and CDR2 FQGNSA. The V gene end was trimmed by 6 bases and the J gene end by 2 bases; junction bases not matched to a gene: 6. This CDR3 comprises 14 residues. The DNA of the CDR3 is TGTGCCAGCAGTTACGACAGGGGTCCCTACGAGCAGTACTTC. Protein product: CASSYDRGPYEQYF.

This clonotype was found many times. This chain uses TRBV5-5 with TRBJ2-1; 11 bases match TRBD2. V lost 4 bases, J lost 10 bases, and 13 bases stayed unmatched. The CDR3 runs 16 residues. Per the germline V gene, CDR1 is SGHKS and CDR2 is YYEKEE (reference sequence). The CDR3 spells CASSMTTSGTMGEQFF. The CDR3, as DNA: TGTGCCAGCAGCATGACGACTAGCGGGACTATGGGCGAGCAGTTCTTC.

The chain combines TRBV9 with TRBJ1-1, with a tentative D call TRBD1 (5 bases). The germline V gene has CDR1 SGDLS and CDR2 YYNGEE. V was cut by 5 bases and J by 2 bases, with 10 bases left in between. The CDR3 sequence is 13 residues long. For the CDR3, the DNA is TGTGCCAGCAGTGCCACAGGTAACACTGAAGCTTTCTTT. Its protein product is CASSATGNTEAFF. The variable domain in full, with the rest retrieved from reference TRBV9 and TRBJ1-1, is DSGVTQTPKHLITATGQRVTLRCSPRSGDLSVYWYQQSLDQGLQFLIQYYNGEERAKGNILERFSAQQFPDLHSELNLSSLELGDSALYFCASSATGNTEAFFGQGTRLTVV.

The chain has TRBV13 and TRBJ2-1; D is ambiguous. Trimming pared 1 base from V and 7 bases from J, leaving 8 bases between. This CDR3 has 13 amino acids. Germline CDR1 reads PRHDT; CDR2 reads FYEKMQ (reference sequence). The CDR3 DNA follows: TGTGCCAGCAGCTTAGCGCAATTAAATGAGCAGTTCTTC. Amino acid sequence: CASSLAQLNEQFF.

Many counts were recorded for this clonotype. The chain carries TRBV7-3 and TRBJ2-3, with a weak D call TRBD2 (6 bases). V was shortened by 2 bases and J by 2 bases, with 8 bases between the two germline ends. There are 14 residues in the CDR3. In germline, CDR1 is SGHTA, CDR2 FQGTGA. The CDR3 DNA reads as TGTGCCAGCAGCTTAGCGGGACCCACAGATACGCAGTATTTT. It yields the protein CASSLAGPTDTQYF.

V and J are TRBV27 and TRBJ2-5, with unresolved D. The CDR3 loop spans 15 amino acids. V was clipped by 5 bases and J by 0 bases, with 13 bases between them. Germline V lookup: CDR1 MNHEY, CDR2 SMNVEV (reference sequence). For the CDR3, the DNA is TGTGCCAGCAGTGAGGTCGCTCCGTACCAAGAGACCCAGTACTTC. Residues: CASSEVAPYQETQYF.

This clonotype was picked up many times. The chain links TRBV14 to TRBJ2-2, with no clear D. The V end was cut by 1 base, the J end by 5 bases, with 5 bases between. This CDR3 has 13 amino acids. Germline assignment: CDR1 SGHDN and CDR2 FVKESK. CDR3 in DNA: TGTGCCAGCAGCCAAGTACGAACCGGGGAGCTGTTTTTT. Amino acid sequence: CASSQVRTGELFF.

Regarding this clonotype: This may be a read error, as it is one base from a much larger clone. The V call is TRBV6-2 or TRBV6-3, the J call TRBJ2-3; no definite D call. CDR3 length equals 11 residues. The ends were cut back, 4 bases at V and 4 bases at J, with 3 bases in the middle. The germline V gene has CDR1 MNHEY and CDR2 SVGEGT. CDR3 coding DNA: TGTGCCAGCAGTTTCCCAGATACGCAGTATTTT. Residues: CASSFPDTQYF.

This clonotype was counted only a few times. This rearrangement joins TRBV30 to TRBJ1-6; possibly TRBD1 for D (6 bases). CDR1 and CDR2 (germline): GTSNPN, SVGIG (reference sequence). Trimming cost V 1 base and J 9 bases, with 13 bases left between them. This CDR3 is 14 amino acids long. The CDR3 reads CAWSAGVGSSPLHF. In nucleotides, the CDR3 is TGTGCCTGGAGTGCAGGGGTCGGGAGTTCACCCCTCCACTTT.

This clonotype came up many times. The CDR3 is CASRDRARPYGYTF. The DNA for the CDR3 is TGTGCCAGCAGAGACAGGGCCCGACCTTATGGCTACACCTTC. V and J are TRBV5-6 and TRBJ1-2; 7 bases map to TRBD1. J lost 5 bases, V lost 5 bases, and 9 bases had no gene match. Germline CDR1 SGHDT, CDR2 YYEEEE. CDR3 length: 14 amino acids.

This clonotype was detected only a few times. The chain combines TRBV7-9 with TRBJ2-5; D remains ambiguous. Trimming stripped 4 bases from V and 5 bases from J, with 11 bases between. The CDR3 totals 13 residues. Germline V gene lookup returns CDR1 SEHNR and CDR2 FQNEAQ (reference sequence). CDR3 sequence reads: CASSSGLRETQYF. The DNA of the CDR3 is TGTGCCAGCAGCTCCGGGCTTAGGGAGACCCAGTACTTC.

This clonotype has ten or more counts. The gene calls are TRBV7-2 and TRBJ2-5; the match to TRBD2 covers 9 bases. This CDR3 region has 16 residues. Germline V gene sequence: CDR1 SGHTA, CDR2 FQGNSA. V lost 5 bases to trimming and J lost 3 bases; unmatched junction nucleotides: 10. The CDR3 DNA reads TGTGCCAGCAGCCCGTTAGGGACTAGCTATGAAGAGACCCAGTACTTC. This sequence encodes CASSPLGTSYEETQYF. The full variable domain, completed using reference TRBV7-2 and TRBJ2-5, is GAGVSQSPSNKVTEKGKDVELRCDPISGHTALYWYRQSLGQGLEFLIYFQGNSAPDKSGLPSDRFSAERTGGSVSTLTIQRTQQEDSAVYLCASSPLGTSYEETQYFGPGTRLLVL.

This clonotype has ten or more counts. This chain connects TRBV6-2 or TRBV6-3 to TRBJ1-5; D is perhaps TRBD1 (5 bases). Trimming took off 3 bases at V and 4 bases at J, with 7 bases between the two ends. Germline CDR1 MNHEY, CDR2 SVGEGT. The CDR3 length is 13 residues. This CDR3 reads CASSYGGNQPQHF. In DNA, the CDR3 is TGTGCCAGCAGTTATGGGGGGAATCAGCCCCAGCATTTT.

A few counts support this clonotype. This chain links TRBV27 with TRBJ1-2, with D tentatively TRBD1 (5 bases). CDR3 length: 13 amino acids. V lost 3 bases to trimming and J lost 6 bases, with 11 bases between them. Per the germline V gene, CDR1 is MNHEY and CDR2 is SMNVEV (reference sequence). The CDR3 region has the DNA TGTGCCAGCAGTTTTTCAGGGAATGATGGCTACACCTTC. As protein: CASSFSGNDGYTF.

This clonotype was counted at least ten times. V gene TRBV2 combines with J gene TRBJ1-5; D is unclear. With 1 base removed from V and 4 bases from J, the gap between germline ends came to 8 bases. Germline V lookup: CDR1 SNHLY, CDR2 FYNNEI. The CDR3 consists of 14 residues. The CDR3 spells CASSEGVRNQPQHF. CDR3 in DNA: TGTGCCAGCAGTGAAGGGGTACGGAATCAGCCCCAGCATTTT.

This clonotype was seen ten or more times. The chain has TRBV12-3 or TRBV12-4 and TRBJ2-6; D ambiguous. This CDR3 has 13 amino acids. Trimming left V 5 bases short and J 0 bases short, with 2 bases between. CDR3 region: CASSNSGANVLTF. The CDR3 DNA follows: TGTGCCAGCAGTAACTCTGGGGCCAACGTCCTGACTTTC.

The chain uses TRBV7-6 and TRBJ2-2, with a weak D call TRBD2 (5 bases). The V and J ends lost 4 bases and 5 bases respectively, with 14 bases between them. The CDR3 covers 15 residues. The germline V gene has CDR1 SGHVS and CDR2 FNYEAQ. The chain's CDR3 is CASSWAFSGTGELFF. In nucleotides, the CDR3 is TGTGCCAGCAGCTGGGCTTTCTCGGGGACCGGGGAGCTGTTTTTT.

This sequence joins TRBV7-2 and TRBJ2-3, with D perhaps matching TRBD1 or TRBD2 (5 bases each). Germline V gene lookup returns CDR1 SGHTA and CDR2 FQGNSA. The length of the CDR3 is 15 residues. Trimming removed 3 bases at V and 6 bases at J, with 16 bases between. DNA of the CDR3: TGTGCCAGCAGCTTCACCTTTGGGACGCAGGATACGCAGTATTTT. It specifies CASSFTFGTQDTQYF.

The chain links TRBV2 to TRBJ2-7; D gene uncertain. V shed 1 base and J shed 5 bases, with 9 bases lying between them. The CDR3 length is 13 residues. Germline assignment: CDR1 SNHLY and CDR2 FYNNEI. The CDR3 here is CASSEEGWNEQYF. Written as DNA, the CDR3 is TGTGCCAGCAGTGAAGAAGGGTGGAACGAGCAGTACTTC.

This clonotype showed up many times. The chain combines TRBV6-5 with TRBJ2-5; 8 nucleotides align to TRBD1. The CDR3 is 12 amino acids. J gave up 5 bases and V 10 bases, and 6 bases lay outside the gene matches. The germline V gene has CDR1 MNHEY and CDR2 SVGAGI. The CDR3: CATGQGVETQYF. Written as DNA, the CDR3 is TGTGCCACCGGACAGGGAGTGGAGACCCAGTACTTC.

A few counts support this clonotype. CDR3 in DNA: TGTGCCAGCAGCTCGGAATTCGGTGGCTACACCTTC. It specifies CASSSEFGGYTF. V and J are TRBV7-6 and TRBJ1-2; no clear D gene. The CDR3 has 12 amino acids. CDR1 SGHVS and CDR2 FNYEAQ come from the germline V gene. Trimming removed 4 bases from V and 7 bases from J, with 10 bases in between. Looking up the rest from reference TRBV7-6 and TRBJ1-2 gives the full variable domain: GAGVSQSPRYKVTKRGQDVALRCDPISGHVSLYWYRQALGQGPEFLTYFNYEAQQDKSGLPNDRFSAERPEGSISTLTIQRTEQRDSAMYRCASSSEFGGYTFGSGTRLTVV.

The J gene is TRBJ2-5, the V gene TRBV27, with 8 bases fitting TRBD2. This CDR3 contains 14 residues. V dropped 5 bases and J dropped 3; count of bases not matched to a gene: 5. The germline V gene has CDR1 MNHEY and CDR2 SMNVEV (reference sequence). CDR3 in DNA: TGTGCCAGCAGTCCCTCCGGGGGGGAAGAGACCCAGTACTTC. It encodes CASSPSGGEETQYF.

V usage is TRBV7-6 and J usage is TRBJ1-4; D is unresolved. Germline V gives CDR1 SGHVS, CDR2 FNYEAQ. There are 12 residues in the CDR3. Trimming removed 1 base from V and 6 bases from J, with 3 bases in between. The CDR3 loop is CASSLGDEKLFF. The CDR3 nucleotides read TGTGCCAGCAGCTTAGGAGATGAAAAACTGTTTTTT.